A selection of T cell receptor beta chains follows, all from one sample in a study of cytomegalovirus exposure and HLA in healthy donors. Produced via immunoSEQ multiplex PCR; TCRdb's table is partial and in-frame only. The sample consists of more than 140,000 clones, 85% to 90% of them appearing once. Material: PBMCs. The receptor set was obtained from a woman between 18 and 29 years old in good health and CMV-seropositive. The CDR3 runs from the conserved cysteine through the conserved F or W. The D gene is left open where the match is weak. Clone size is shown for a subset of rows, as once, few, many or a class of expanded clone.

size	V	J	D	CDR3	DNA
.	TRBV5-4	TRBJ2-1	TRBD1	CASSPGTGKGNRNEQFF	TGTGCCAGCAGCCCCGGGACAGGGAAGGGAAATAGAAATGAGCAGTTCTTC
.	TRBV11-3	TRBJ1-1	.	CASSFQGNTEAFF	TGTGCCAGCAGCTTTCAGGGGAACACTGAAGCTTTCTTT
.	TRBV9	TRBJ2-1	TRBD2	CASSTGTSFLDPYNEQFF	TGTGCCAGCAGTACCGGGACTAGTTTTCTGGATCCCTACAATGAGCAGTTCTTC
.	TRBV7-9	TRBJ1-1	.	CASSLAEVGRTEAFF	TGTGCCAGCAGCTTAGCCGAAGTGGGGCGCACTGAAGCTTTCTTT
.	TRBV5-6	TRBJ2-7	.	CASSLRPRGYEQYF	TGTGCCAGCAGCTTAAGACCGAGAGGCTACGAGCAGTACTTC
.	TRBV11-3	TRBJ2-7	.	CASSRGILAEQYF	TGTGCCAGCAGCCGAGGAATTCTAGCGGAGCAGTACTTC
.	TRBV2	TRBJ1-5	.	CASSPGSYSNQPQHF	TGTGCCAGCAGTCCGGGATCTTATAGCAATCAGCCCCAGCATTTT
.	TRBV7-7	TRBJ2-2	.	CASSFSPEAGELFF	TGTGCTAGCAGCTTCAGCCCAGAGGCCGGGGAGCTGTTTTTT
.	TRBV10-1	TRBJ2-1	.	CASSVSGGTDNEQFF	TGCGCCAGCAGTGTCTCGGGCGGGACTGACAATGAGCAGTTCTTC
.	TRBV11-3	TRBJ2-1	.	CASSLVFSGGHNEQFF	TGTGCCAGCAGCTTAGTTTTTAGCGGAGGTCACAATGAGCAGTTCTTC
few	TRBV19	TRBJ1-5	TRBD1	CASYSTGVAQPQHF	TGTGCCAGTTATTCGACAGGGGTTGCTCAGCCCCAGCATTTT
.	TRBV6-5	TRBJ2-4	TRBD1	CASSRQGRNIQYF	TGTGCCAGCAGTAGACAGGGAAGGAACATTCAGTACTTC
.	TRBV7-9	TRBJ2-7	TRBD2	CASSPRTSLYEQYF	TGTGCCAGCAGCCCCCGGACTAGCTTGTACGAGCAGTACTTC
.	TRBV4-1	TRBJ1-3	.	CASSQIAGWGPGNTIYF	TGCGCCAGCAGCCAAATAGCAGGGTGGGGTCCTGGAAACACCATATATTTT
once	TRBV5-1	TRBJ2-1	.	CASSLGIGSSYNEQFF	TGCGCCAGCAGCTTGGGTATCGGGAGCTCCTACAATGAGCAGTTCTTC
.	TRBV27	TRBJ1-2	.	CASSLSPRVGYTF	TGTGCCAGCAGTTTATCGCCCAGGGTCGGCTACACCTTC
.	TRBV4-3	TRBJ1-5	TRBD1	CASSQGTGVNQPQHF	TGCGCCAGCAGCCAGGGGACAGGGGTGAATCAGCCCCAGCATTTT
.	TRBV27	TRBJ2-7	TRBD1	CASSPAGTGGHEQYF	TGTGCCAGCAGTCCAGCCGGGACAGGGGGCCACGAGCAGTACTTC
.	TRBV11-3	TRBJ2-7	.	CASSLGAGLGHEQYF	TGTGCCAGCAGCTTAGGGGCAGGGCTAGGCCACGAGCAGTACTTC
.	TRBV5-4	TRBJ2-7	.	CASSLTQQSYEQYF	TGTGCCAGCAGCTTGACCCAACAGTCCTACGAGCAGTACTTC
.	TRBV19	TRBJ1-1	.	CATLPTGHLNTEAFF	TGTGCCACGCTACCGACAGGCCACTTGAACACTGAAGCTTTCTTT
.	TRBV7-3	TRBJ2-1	TRBD2	CASSVTSGDNEQFF	TGTGCCAGCAGCGTTACTAGCGGCGACAATGAGCAGTTCTTC
.	TRBV11-2	TRBJ2-2	TRBD1	CASSWTGSTGELFF	TGTGCCAGCAGCTGGACAGGGTCAACCGGGGAGCTGTTTTTT
.	TRBV4-2	TRBJ2-1	.	CASSQSFQSQFF	TGTGCCAGCAGCCAAAGTTTCCAGTCTCAGTTCTTC
.	TRBV10-2	TRBJ2-5	.	CASSAQETQYF	TGCGCCAGCAGTGCGCAAGAGACCCAGTACTTC
once	TRBV5-1	TRBJ2-7	TRBD2	CASSLGTSVDEQYF	TGCGCCAGCAGCCTCGGGACTAGCGTCGACGAGCAGTACTTC
.	TRBV19	TRBJ1-1	.	CASSVQASYMNTEAFF	TGTGCCAGTAGTGTCCAGGCCAGTTACATGAACACTGAAGCTTTCTTT
.	TRBV4-1	TRBJ2-4	.	CASSQVLRGLGTNIQYF	TGCGCCAGCAGCCAAGTTCTTCGGGGACTCGGGACAAACATTCAGTACTTC
.	TRBV5-1	TRBJ2-7	.	CASSLGHSQGIGYEQYF	TGCGCCAGCAGCTTGGGCCACTCGCAGGGGATCGGGTACGAGCAGTACTTC